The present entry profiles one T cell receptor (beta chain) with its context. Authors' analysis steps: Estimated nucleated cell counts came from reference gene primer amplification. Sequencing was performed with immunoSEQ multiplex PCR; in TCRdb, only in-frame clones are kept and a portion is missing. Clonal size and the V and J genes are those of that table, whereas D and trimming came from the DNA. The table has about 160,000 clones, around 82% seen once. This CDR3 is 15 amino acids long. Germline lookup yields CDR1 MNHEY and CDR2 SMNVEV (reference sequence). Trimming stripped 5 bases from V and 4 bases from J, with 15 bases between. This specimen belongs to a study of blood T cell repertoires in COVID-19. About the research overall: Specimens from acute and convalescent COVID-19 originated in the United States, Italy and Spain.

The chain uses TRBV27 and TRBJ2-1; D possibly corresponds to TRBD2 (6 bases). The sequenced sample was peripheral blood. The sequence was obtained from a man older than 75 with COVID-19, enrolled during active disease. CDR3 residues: CASSMSWGEYNEQFF. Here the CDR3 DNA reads TGTGCCAGCAGTATGTCATGGGGGGAGTACAATGAGCAGTTCTTC.